This T cell receptor (beta chain) was recovered during a study of response to subunit inactivated influenza vaccine. Overall study findings and caveats: Only a handful of new T cells, the authors suggested, are recruited with each seasonal influenza vaccination.

Remarks on this clonotype: What it recognizes is unknown.

From the RT-PCR reads, TCRdb called clonotypes with MiXCR, one entry per CDR3 protein. This sample has about 700,000 distinct CDR3 sequences, with approximately 15% found just once. The sequenced sample was PBMCs from blood, obtained 14 to 15 days before vaccination. This TCR came from a man aged 45-65 years who received an inactivated influenza vaccine.

For the CDR3, the DNA is TGCGCCAGCAGCTTATGGGGACAGGGAAACAATGAGCAGTTCTTC. This gives the protein CASSLWGQGNNEQFF. V gene TRBV5-1 combines with J gene TRBJ2-1; 9 bases fit TRBD1. Germline V gives CDR1 SGHRS, CDR2 YFSETQ. The CDR3 length is 15 residues. Unmatched junction bases numbered 5, after V lost 2 bases and J lost 5 bases.